This TCR beta chain was sequenced for a study of blood T cell repertoires in COVID-19. Study-wide background: The United States, Italy and Spain supplied acute and convalescent COVID-19 samples. T cells, B-cell-depleted T cells, or PBMCs provided the cDNA or gDNA that served as material.

Trimming took off 0 bases at V and 7 bases at J, with 10 bases between the two ends. This CDR3 is built from 13 residues. Per the germline V gene, CDR1 is SGDLS and CDR2 is YYNGEE. In the authors' methods: Reference gene primer amplification gave estimated nucleated cell counts. Sequencing used immunoSEQ multiplex PCR; TCRdb keeps in-frame clones, though not all of them. The V and J calls and the clone size are those of that table, but D and trimming were determined from the DNA. The sample lists fewer than 95,000 clones, 89% occurring once. V and J are TRBV9 and TRBJ2-5, with D possibly matching TRBD2 (6 bases). This receptor was taken from a man aged 50 to 59 with acute or convalescent COVID-19. The sequenced sample was peripheral blood. In nucleotides, the CDR3 is TGTGCCAGCAGCGTAGGAGGGACTGGGACCCAGTACTTC. As protein: CASSVGGTGTQYF. The full variable domain, with the rest looked up from reference TRBV9 and TRBJ2-5, is DSGVTQTPKHLITATGQRVTLRCSPRSGDLSVYWYQQSLDQGLQFLIQYYNGEERAKGNILERFSAQQFPDLHSELNLSSLELGDSALYFCASSVGGTGTQYFGPGTRLLVL.